What follows describes a single T cell receptor (beta chain). TCRdb independently ran MiXCR on the RT-PCR reads; one entry per CDR3 protein. Of more than 550,000 distinct CDR3 sequences listed, 14% are singletons. The length of the CDR3 is 14 residues. The germline gives CDR1 ENHRY, CDR2 SYGVKD. V lost 0 bases, J lost 6 bases, and 11 bases lay in between. This TCR came from a female donor in good health, serving as a healthy control. This chain joins TRBV10-3 and TRBJ1-1, with D uncertain. The sequenced sample was memory CD4+ T cells from blood. CDR3 bases: TGTGCCATCAGTGAGTCGGTGAGGGTCCCTGAAGCTTTCTTT. It yields the protein CAISESVRVPEAFF.